This T cell receptor beta chain derives from a study of blood T cell repertoires in COVID-19. Across the study: Samples of COVID-19 (acute and convalescent) were obtained from the United States, Italy and Spain. T cells, B-cell-depleted T cells, or PBMCs supplied cDNA or gDNA.

The length of the CDR3 is 14 residues. V dropped 3 bases and J dropped 4 bases, with 12 bases sitting between them. CDR1 and CDR2 from the germline V gene are LNHNV and YYDKDF (reference sequence). The protocol was immunoSEQ multiplex PCR, while the TCRdb copy is restricted to in-frame clones and leaves out a portion. This table holds tens of thousands of clones, around nine tenths found once. This clonotype originated in a human donor in a cohort sampled during active COVID-19. V and J are TRBV15 and TRBJ1-2, with no clear D. Sequencing used peripheral blood. CDR3 region: CATSSEARLYGYTF. The CDR3 DNA follows: TGTGCCACCAGCAGCGAGGCCAGACTCTATGGCTACACCTTC.